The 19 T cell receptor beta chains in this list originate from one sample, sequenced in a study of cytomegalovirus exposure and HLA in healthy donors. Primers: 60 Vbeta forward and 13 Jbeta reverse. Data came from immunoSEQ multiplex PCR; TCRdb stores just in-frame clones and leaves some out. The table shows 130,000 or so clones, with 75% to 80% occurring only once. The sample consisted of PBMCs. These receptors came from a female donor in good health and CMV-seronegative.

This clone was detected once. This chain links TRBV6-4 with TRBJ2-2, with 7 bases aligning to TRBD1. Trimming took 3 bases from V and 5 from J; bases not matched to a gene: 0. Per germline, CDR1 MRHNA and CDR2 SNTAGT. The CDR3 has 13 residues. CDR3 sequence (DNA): TGTGCCAGCAGTGAACAGGGGACCGGGGAGCTGTTTTTT. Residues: CASSEQGTGELFF.

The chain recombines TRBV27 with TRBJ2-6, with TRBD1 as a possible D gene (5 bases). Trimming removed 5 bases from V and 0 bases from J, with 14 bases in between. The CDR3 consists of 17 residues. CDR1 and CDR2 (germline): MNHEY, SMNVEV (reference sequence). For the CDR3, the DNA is TGTGCCAGCAGTCCTCAGGGTGGCTTCTCTGGGGCCAACGTCCTGACTTTC. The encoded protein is CASSPQGGFSGANVLTF.

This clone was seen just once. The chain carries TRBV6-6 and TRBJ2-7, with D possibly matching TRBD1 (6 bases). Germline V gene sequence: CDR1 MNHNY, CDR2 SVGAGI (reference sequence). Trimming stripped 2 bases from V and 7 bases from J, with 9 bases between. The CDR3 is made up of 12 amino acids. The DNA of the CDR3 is TGTGCCAGCAGTTACCCCGGGACAGAGCAGTACTTC. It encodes CASSYPGTEQYF.

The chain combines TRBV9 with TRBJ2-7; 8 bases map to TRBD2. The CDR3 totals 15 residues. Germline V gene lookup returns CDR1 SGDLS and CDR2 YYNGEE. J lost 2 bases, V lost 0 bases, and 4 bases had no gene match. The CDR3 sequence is CASSVEAGVPYEQYF. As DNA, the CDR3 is TGTGCCAGCAGCGTAGAAGCGGGGGTTCCCTACGAGCAGTACTTC.

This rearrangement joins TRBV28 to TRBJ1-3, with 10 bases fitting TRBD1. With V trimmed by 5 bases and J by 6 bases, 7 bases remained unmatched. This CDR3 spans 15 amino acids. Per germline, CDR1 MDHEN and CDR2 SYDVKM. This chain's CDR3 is CASSGGTGAANTIYF. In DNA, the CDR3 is TGTGCCAGCAGTGGGGGGACAGGGGCCGCAAACACCATATATTTT.

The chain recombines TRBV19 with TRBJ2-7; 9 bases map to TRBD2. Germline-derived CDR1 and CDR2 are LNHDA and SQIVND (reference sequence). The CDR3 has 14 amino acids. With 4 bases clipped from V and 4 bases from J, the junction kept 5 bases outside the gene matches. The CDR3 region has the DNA TGTGCCAGTAGTAACCTAGCGGGAACGTACGAGCAGTACTTC. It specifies CASSNLAGTYEQYF.

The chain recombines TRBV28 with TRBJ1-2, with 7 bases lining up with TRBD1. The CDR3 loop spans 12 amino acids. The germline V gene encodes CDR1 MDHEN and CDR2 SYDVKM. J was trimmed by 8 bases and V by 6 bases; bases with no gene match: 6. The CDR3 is CASRLTGYGYTF. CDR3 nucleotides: TGTGCCAGCAGGTTGACAGGGTACGGCTACACCTTC.

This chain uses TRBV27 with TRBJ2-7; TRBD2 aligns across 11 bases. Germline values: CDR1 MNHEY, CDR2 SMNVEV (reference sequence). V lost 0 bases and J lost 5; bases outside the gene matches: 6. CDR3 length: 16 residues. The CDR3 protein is CASSLSLAGGRNEQYF. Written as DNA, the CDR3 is TGTGCCAGCAGTTTATCCCTAGCGGGGGGAAGGAACGAGCAGTACTTC.

The CDR3 nucleotides are TGTGCCAGCGGGAGAGACGAGCAGTACTTC. This encodes CASGRDEQYF. The chain is built from TRBV28 and TRBJ2-7; possibly TRBD2 for D (5 bases). This CDR3 is built from 10 residues. Germline V lookup: CDR1 MDHEN, CDR2 SYDVKM. With 8 bases removed from V and 5 bases from J, the gap between germline ends came to 7 bases.

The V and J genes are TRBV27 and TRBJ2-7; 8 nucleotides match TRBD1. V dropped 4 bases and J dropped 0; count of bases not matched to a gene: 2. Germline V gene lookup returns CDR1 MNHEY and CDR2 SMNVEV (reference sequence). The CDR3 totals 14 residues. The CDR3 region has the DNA TGTGCCAGCAGTTACAGGGGGAGCTCCTACGAGCAGTACTTC. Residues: CASSYRGSSYEQYF.

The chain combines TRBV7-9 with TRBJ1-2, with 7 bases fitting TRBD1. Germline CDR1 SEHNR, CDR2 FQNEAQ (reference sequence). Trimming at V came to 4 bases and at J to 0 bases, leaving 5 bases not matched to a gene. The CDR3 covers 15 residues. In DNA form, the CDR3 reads TGTGCCAGCAGCTCTCCGGGACAGCCTAACTATGGCTACACCTTC. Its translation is CASSSPGQPNYGYTF.

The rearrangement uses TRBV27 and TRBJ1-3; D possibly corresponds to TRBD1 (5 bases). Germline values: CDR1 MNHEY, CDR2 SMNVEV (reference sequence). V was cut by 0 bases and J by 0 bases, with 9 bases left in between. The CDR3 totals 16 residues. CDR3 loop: CASSLSGGFSGNTIYF. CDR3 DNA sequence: TGTGCCAGCAGTTTATCCGGGGGATTCTCTGGAAACACCATATATTTT.

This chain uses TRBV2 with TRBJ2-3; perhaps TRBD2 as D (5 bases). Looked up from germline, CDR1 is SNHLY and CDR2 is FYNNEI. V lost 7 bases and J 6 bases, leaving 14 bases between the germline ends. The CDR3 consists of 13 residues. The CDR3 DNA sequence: TGTGCCAGCAAGAAGTCTAGCATCGATACGCAGTATTTT. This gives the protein CASKKSSIDTQYF.

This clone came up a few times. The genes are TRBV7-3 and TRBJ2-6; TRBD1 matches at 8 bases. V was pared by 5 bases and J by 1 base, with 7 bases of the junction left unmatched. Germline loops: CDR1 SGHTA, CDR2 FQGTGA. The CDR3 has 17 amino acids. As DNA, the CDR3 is TGTGCCAGCAGCCCCCAGGGGGCTCGGTCTGGGGCCAACGTCCTGACTTTC. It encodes CASSPQGARSGANVLTF.

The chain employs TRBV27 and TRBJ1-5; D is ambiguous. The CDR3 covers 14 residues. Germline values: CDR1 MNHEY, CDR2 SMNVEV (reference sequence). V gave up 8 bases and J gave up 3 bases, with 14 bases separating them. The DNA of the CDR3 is TGTGCCAGCTCCACTCCCGGGATCAATCAGCCCCAGCATTTT. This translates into CASSTPGINQPQHF.

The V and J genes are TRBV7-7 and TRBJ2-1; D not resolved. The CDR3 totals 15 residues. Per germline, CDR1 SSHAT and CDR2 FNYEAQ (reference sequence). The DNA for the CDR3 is TGTGCTAGCTCCCCCGGGTCTGATACCTACAATGAGCAGTTCTTC. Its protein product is CASSPGSDTYNEQFF.

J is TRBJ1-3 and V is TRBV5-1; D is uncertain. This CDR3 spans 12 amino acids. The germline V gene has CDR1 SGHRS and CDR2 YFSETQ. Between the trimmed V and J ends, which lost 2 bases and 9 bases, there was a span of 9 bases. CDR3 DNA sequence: TGCGCCAGCAGCTTAGACATCGGCACCATATATTTT. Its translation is CASSLDIGTIYF.

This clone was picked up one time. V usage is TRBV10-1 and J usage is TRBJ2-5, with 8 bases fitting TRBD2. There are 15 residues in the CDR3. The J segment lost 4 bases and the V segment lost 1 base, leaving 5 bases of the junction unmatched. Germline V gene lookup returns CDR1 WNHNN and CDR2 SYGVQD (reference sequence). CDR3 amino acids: CASSEFSGGPETQYF. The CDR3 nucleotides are TGCGCCAGCAGTGAGTTCTCGGGGGGGCCAGAGACCCAGTACTTC.

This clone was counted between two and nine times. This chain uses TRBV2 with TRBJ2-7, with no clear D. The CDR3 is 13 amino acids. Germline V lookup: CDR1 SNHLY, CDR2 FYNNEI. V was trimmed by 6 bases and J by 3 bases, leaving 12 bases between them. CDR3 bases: TGTGCCAGCAGCGGTAGCAGAGGCTACGAGCAGTACTTC. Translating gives CASSGSRGYEQYF.